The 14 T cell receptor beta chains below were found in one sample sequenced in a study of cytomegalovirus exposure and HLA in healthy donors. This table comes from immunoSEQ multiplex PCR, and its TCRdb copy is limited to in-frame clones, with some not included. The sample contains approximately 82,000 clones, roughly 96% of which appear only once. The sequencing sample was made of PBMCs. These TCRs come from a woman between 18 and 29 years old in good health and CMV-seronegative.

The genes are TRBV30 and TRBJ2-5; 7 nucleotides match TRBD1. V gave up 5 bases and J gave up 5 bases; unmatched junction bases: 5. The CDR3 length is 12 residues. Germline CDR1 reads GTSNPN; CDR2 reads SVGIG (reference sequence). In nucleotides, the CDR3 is TGTGCCTGGCAGGGGGATCAGGAGACCCAGTACTTC. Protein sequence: CAWQGDQETQYF.

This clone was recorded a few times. CDR3 DNA sequence: TGTGCCAGCAGCTTAGTAGGGACAGGGTTAGGGGGCAATCAGCCCCAGCATTTT. This sequence encodes CASSLVGTGLGGNQPQHF. This sequence joins TRBV7-2 and TRBJ1-5, with TRBD1 matching 9 bases. This CDR3 region has 18 residues. The trim removed 1 base at V and 2 bases at J, leaving 9 bases unmatched. Germline V lookup: CDR1 SGHTA, CDR2 FQGNSA. Full variable domain (remainder filled in from reference TRBV7-2 and TRBJ1-5): GAGVSQSPSNKVTEKGKDVELRCDPISGHTALYWYRQSLGQGLEFLIYFQGNSAPDKSGLPSDRFSAERTGGSVSTLTIQRTQQEDSAVYLCASSLVGTGLGGNQPQHFGDGTRLSIL.

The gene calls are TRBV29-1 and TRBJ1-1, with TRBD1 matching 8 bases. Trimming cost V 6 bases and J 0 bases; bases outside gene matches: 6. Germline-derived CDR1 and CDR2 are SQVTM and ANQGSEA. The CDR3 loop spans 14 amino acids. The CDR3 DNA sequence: TGCAGCGTAGTCTCAGGGGGCTTGAACACTGAAGCTTTCTTT. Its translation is CSVVSGGLNTEAFF. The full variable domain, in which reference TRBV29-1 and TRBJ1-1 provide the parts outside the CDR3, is SAVISQKPSRDICQRGTSLTIQCQVDSQVTMMFWYRQQPGQSLTLIATANQGSEATYESGFVIDKFPISRPNLTFSTLTVSNMSPEDSSIYLCSVVSGGLNTEAFFGQGTRLTVV.

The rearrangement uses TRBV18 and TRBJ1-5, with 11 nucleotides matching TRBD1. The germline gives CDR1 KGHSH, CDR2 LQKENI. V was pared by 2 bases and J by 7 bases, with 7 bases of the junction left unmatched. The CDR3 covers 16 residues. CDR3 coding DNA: TGTGCCAGCTCACCATATGGACAGGGGGCGAACCAGCCCCAGCATTTT. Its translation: CASSPYGQGANQPQHF. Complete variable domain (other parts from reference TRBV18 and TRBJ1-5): NAGVMQNPRHLVRRRGQEARLRCSPMKGHSHVYWYRQLPEEGLKFMVYLQKENIIDESGMPKERFSAEFPKEGPSILRIQQVVRGDSAAYFCASSPYGQGANQPQHFGDGTRLSIL.

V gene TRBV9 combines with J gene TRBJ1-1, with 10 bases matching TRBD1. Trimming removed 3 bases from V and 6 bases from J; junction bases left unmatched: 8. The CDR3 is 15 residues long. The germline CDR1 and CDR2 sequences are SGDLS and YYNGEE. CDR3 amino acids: CASSETGGAYAEAFF. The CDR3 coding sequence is TGTGCCAGCAGCGAGACAGGGGGCGCATACGCTGAAGCTTTCTTT.

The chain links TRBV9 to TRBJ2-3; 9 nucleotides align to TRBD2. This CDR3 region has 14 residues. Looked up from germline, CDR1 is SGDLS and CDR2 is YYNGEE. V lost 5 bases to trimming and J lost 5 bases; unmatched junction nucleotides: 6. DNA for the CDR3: TGTGCCAGCAGTGGCGGGGGGGCGGGAGATACGCAGTATTTT. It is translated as CASSGGGAGDTQYF.

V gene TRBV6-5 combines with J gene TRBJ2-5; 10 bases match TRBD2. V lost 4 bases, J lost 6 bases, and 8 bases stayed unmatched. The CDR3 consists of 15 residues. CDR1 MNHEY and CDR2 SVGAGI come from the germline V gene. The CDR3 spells CASSFSGTSEKTQYF. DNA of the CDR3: TGTGCCAGCAGTTTTTCCGGGACTAGCGAGAAGACCCAGTACTTC.

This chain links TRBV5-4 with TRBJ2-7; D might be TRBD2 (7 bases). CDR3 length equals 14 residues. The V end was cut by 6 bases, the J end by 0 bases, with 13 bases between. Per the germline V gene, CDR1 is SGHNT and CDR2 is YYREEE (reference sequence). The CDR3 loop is CASTKGGGSYEQYF. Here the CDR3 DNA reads TGTGCCAGCACCAAGGGAGGGGGCTCCTACGAGCAGTACTTC.

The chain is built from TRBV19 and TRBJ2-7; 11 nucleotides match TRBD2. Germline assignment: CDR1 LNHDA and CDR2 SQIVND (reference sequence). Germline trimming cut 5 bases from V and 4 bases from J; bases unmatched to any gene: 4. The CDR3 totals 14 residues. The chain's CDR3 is CASSAGLAEYEQYF. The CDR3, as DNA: TGTGCCAGTAGTGCGGGACTAGCGGAGTACGAGCAGTACTTC.

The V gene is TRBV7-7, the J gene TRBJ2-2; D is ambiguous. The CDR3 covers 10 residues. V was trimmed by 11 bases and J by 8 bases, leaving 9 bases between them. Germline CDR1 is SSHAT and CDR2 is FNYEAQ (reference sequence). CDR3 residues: CASSPGELFF. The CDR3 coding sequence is TGTGCCTCAAGCCCGGGGGAGCTGTTTTTT. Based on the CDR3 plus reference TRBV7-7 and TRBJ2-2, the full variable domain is GAGVSQSPRYKVTKRGQDVTLRCDPISSHATLYWYQQALGQGPEFLTYFNYEAQPDKSGLPSDRFSAERPEGSISTLTIQRTEQRDSAMYRCASSPGELFFGEGSRLTVL.

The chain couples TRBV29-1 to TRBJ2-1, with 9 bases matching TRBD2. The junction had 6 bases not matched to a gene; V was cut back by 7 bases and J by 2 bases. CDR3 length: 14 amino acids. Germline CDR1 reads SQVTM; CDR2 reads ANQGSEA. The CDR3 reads CSGLLAGAYNEQFF. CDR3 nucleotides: TGCAGCGGCCTACTAGCGGGTGCCTACAATGAGCAGTTCTTC.

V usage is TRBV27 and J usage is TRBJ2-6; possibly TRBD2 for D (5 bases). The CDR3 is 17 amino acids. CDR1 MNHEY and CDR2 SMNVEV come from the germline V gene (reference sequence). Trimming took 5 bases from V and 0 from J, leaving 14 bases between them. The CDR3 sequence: CASSAAADYSGANVLTF. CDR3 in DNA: TGTGCCAGCAGTGCAGCGGCGGATTACTCTGGGGCCAACGTCCTGACTTTC.

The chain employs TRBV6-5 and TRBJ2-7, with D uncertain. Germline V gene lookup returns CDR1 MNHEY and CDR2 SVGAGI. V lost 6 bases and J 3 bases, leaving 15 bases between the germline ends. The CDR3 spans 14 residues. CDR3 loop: CASRVVGKRYEQYF. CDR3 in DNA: TGTGCCAGCAGGGTTGTCGGAAAGCGCTACGAGCAGTACTTC.

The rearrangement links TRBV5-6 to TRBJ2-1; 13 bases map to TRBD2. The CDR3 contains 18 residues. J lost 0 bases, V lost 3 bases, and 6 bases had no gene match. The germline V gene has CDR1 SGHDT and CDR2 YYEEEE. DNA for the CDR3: TGTGCCAGCAGCTCGACTAGCGGGGGGTCCGGCTCCTACAATGAGCAGTTCTTC. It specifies CASSSTSGGSGSYNEQFF.